These 26 T cell receptor beta chains were sequenced from one sample in a study of T cell changes during pregnancy in multiple sclerosis. Profiled with immunoSEQ multiplex PCR; TCRdb holds only in-frame clones, not every one. The sample contains 35,000 to 50,000 clones, roughly nine tenths of which appear only once. The material was CD4+ T cells from peripheral blood mononuclear cells, obtained after pregnancy. These receptors were obtained from a female donor with multiple sclerosis, enrolled in a pregnancy study.

The V and J genes are TRBV9 and TRBJ2-7; a weak D match, TRBD1 (6 bases). This CDR3 has 15 amino acids. V was trimmed by 0 bases and J by 2 bases, leaving 12 bases between them. CDR1 is SGDLS and CDR2 is YYNGEE in the germline V gene. DNA for the CDR3: TGTGCCAGCAGCGTAGAACAGGGCTTTACCTACGAGCAGTACTTC. Protein: CASSVEQGFTYEQYF. Using reference TRBV9 and TRBJ2-7 for the parts outside the CDR3, the full variable domain is DSGVTQTPKHLITATGQRVTLRCSPRSGDLSVYWYQQSLDQGLQFLIQYYNGEERAKGNILERFSAQQFPDLHSELNLSSLELGDSALYFCASSVEQGFTYEQYFGPGTRLTVT.

The rearrangement joins TRBV7-3 to TRBJ2-3, with D tentatively TRBD2 (6 bases). The CDR3 is made up of 14 amino acids. From germline, CDR1 is SGHTA and CDR2 FQGTGA. The V gene lost 5 bases and the J gene lost 8 bases, with 17 bases spanning the gap. This chain's CDR3 is CASSDLAAGTTQYF. In nucleotides, the CDR3 is TGTGCCAGCAGCGATCTGGCTGCGGGGACTACGCAGTATTTT.

The chain is built from TRBV5-1 and TRBJ1-2; D is possibly TRBD1 (5 bases). The V and J ends lost 4 bases and 4 bases respectively, with 17 bases between them. There are 15 residues in the CDR3. Germline CDR1 is SGHRS and CDR2 is YFSETQ. In DNA form, the CDR3 reads TGCGCCAGCAGCGGGGGGACGGCTCTAGGCTATGGCTACACCTTC. Protein: CASSGGTALGYGYTF.

This chain joins TRBV9 and TRBJ1-3; 8 bases are a match to TRBD1. Germline V CDR1 and CDR2: SGDLS, YYNGEE. This CDR3 has 15 residues. V lost 0 bases to trimming and J lost 3 bases; unmatched junction nucleotides: 2. The DNA for the CDR3 is TGTGCCAGCAGCGTAGTCGGGACAGGTGGAAACACCATATATTTT. Residues: CASSVVGTGGNTIYF.

This clone was detected only a few times. The chain recombines TRBV7-2 with TRBJ1-6; 7 bases map to TRBD1. CDR1 and CDR2 (germline): SGHTA, FQGNSA. This CDR3 has 14 residues. V gave up 5 bases and J gave up 5 bases; unmatched junction bases: 3. CDR3 protein: CASSQGQHNSPLHF. In DNA, the CDR3 is TGTGCCAGCAGCCAGGGACAGCATAATTCACCCCTCCACTTT.

V is TRBV10-3 and J is TRBJ2-3; 11 bases are shared with TRBD2. The V segment lost 6 bases and the J segment 2 bases; nucleotides outside the gene matches: 4. Germline V gives CDR1 ENHRY, CDR2 SYGVKD. The CDR3 length is 15 residues. Written as DNA, the CDR3 is TGTGCCATCAGCCGACTAGCGGGGAACACAGATACGCAGTATTTT. The encoded protein is CAISRLAGNTDTQYF.

This chain links TRBV30 with TRBJ1-3, with TRBD1 as a possible D gene (6 bases). This CDR3 has 17 amino acids. CDR1 GTSNPN and CDR2 SVGIG come from the germline V gene (reference sequence). Trimming took off 2 bases at V and 0 bases at J, with 17 bases between the two ends. This chain's CDR3 is CAWSFYREGGSGNTIYF. Written as DNA, the CDR3 is TGTGCCTGGAGTTTCTACAGGGAAGGGGGCTCTGGAAACACCATATATTTT.

Only one count was recorded for this clone. The gene calls are TRBV21-1 and TRBJ1-1. TRBV21-1 constitutes a pseudogene. The CDR3 sequence is 12 residues long. The CDR3 loop is CASGRGGTEAFF. CDR3 coding DNA: TGTGCCAGCGGGCGGGGTGGGACTGAAGCTTTCTTT.

This chain connects TRBV5-1 to TRBJ1-1; TRBD1 might be the D (6 bases). V was cut by 7 bases and J by 10 bases, with 14 bases left in between. Germline V lookup: CDR1 SGHRS, CDR2 YFSETQ. The CDR3 covers 11 residues. CDR3 sequence reads: CASQGGNVAFF. For the CDR3, the DNA is TGCGCCAGCCAAGGGGGAAACGTAGCTTTCTTT.

This clone occurred a few times. The chain carries TRBV5-5 and TRBJ1-1; no reliable D call. The V gene lost 3 bases and the J gene lost 3 bases, with 12 bases spanning the gap. Per the germline V gene, CDR1 is SGHKS and CDR2 is YYEKEE (reference sequence). The CDR3 length is 14 residues. The CDR3 sequence is CASSYWVQDTEAFF. For the CDR3, the DNA is TGTGCCAGCAGCTATTGGGTCCAGGACACTGAAGCTTTCTTT.

The genes are TRBV11-2 and TRBJ2-2; possibly TRBD2 for D (5 bases). V was cut by 1 base and J by 6 bases, with 12 bases left in between. Germline V gene data show CDR1 as SGHAT and CDR2 as FQNNGV. CDR3 length: 15 residues. This CDR3 is CASSLGRGYSGELFF. In DNA, the CDR3 is TGTGCCAGCAGCTTAGGTCGGGGATACTCCGGGGAGCTGTTTTTT. The full variable domain, completed using reference TRBV11-2 and TRBJ2-2, is EAGVAQSPRYKIIEKRQSVAFWCNPISGHATLYWYQQILGQGPKLLIQFQNNGVVDDSQLPKDRFSAERLKGVDSTLKIQPAKLEDSAVYLCASSLGRGYSGELFFGEGSRLTVL.

The chain carries TRBV6-1 and TRBJ1-4; tentative D call: TRBD1 (5 bases). The CDR3 length is 14 residues. V was pared by 6 bases and J by 6 bases, with 14 bases between. Germline V CDR1 and CDR2: MNHNS, SASEGT. The CDR3 DNA reads as TGTGCCAGCAGCTCGGGACTAGGCCATGAAAAACTGTTTTTT. It encodes CASSSGLGHEKLFF.

The chain is built from TRBV5-1 and TRBJ2-1; TRBD1 agrees at 7 bases. Germline trimming cut 0 bases from V and 12 bases from J; bases unmatched to any gene: 21. The CDR3 totals 18 residues. CDR1 is SGHRS, CDR2 YFSETQ, per germline. This chain's CDR3 is CASSLAGVGQADQSRQFF. For the CDR3, the DNA is TGCGCCAGCAGCTTGGCGGGCGTCGGACAGGCCGACCAGTCGCGGCAGTTCTTC.

The chain employs TRBV9 and TRBJ1-1, with unresolved D. Germline assignment: CDR1 SGDLS and CDR2 YYNGEE. V was trimmed by 0 bases and J by 4 bases, leaving 10 bases between them. The CDR3 has 14 residues. In DNA form, the CDR3 reads TGTGCCAGCAGCGTAGTCCCTGTGAGCACTGAAGCTTTCTTT. It encodes CASSVVPVSTEAFF.

V is TRBV9 and J is TRBJ2-5; D possibly corresponds to TRBD2 (6 bases). The CDR3 consists of 17 residues. Deletions cut 0 bases from V and 1 base from J, with 16 bases between. The V gene's germline CDR1 is SGDLS and CDR2 YYNGEE. This CDR3 is CASSVGPNFGGQETQYF. As DNA, the CDR3 is TGTGCCAGCAGCGTAGGCCCCAACTTCGGGGGCCAAGAGACCCAGTACTTC.

V and J are TRBV6-6 and TRBJ1-1; TRBD1 matches 9 bases. Germline V lookup: CDR1 MNHNY, CDR2 SVGAGI (reference sequence). This CDR3 has 14 amino acids. The V segment lost 7 bases and the J segment 5 bases; nucleotides outside the gene matches: 8. CDR3 DNA sequence: TGTGCCAGCACCACCACAGGGGGCGGAACTGAAGCTTTCTTT. Translation gives CASTTTGGGTEAFF.

The rearrangement uses TRBV5-6 and TRBJ1-2; the match to TRBD1 covers 11 bases. V lost 3 bases and J lost 4; bases outside the gene matches: 8. The CDR3 spans 16 residues. Germline loops: CDR1 SGHDT, CDR2 YYEEEE. DNA of the CDR3: TGTGCCAGCAGCTACCCAGCCGGGACAGGGGGCTATGGCTACACCTTC. This codes for CASSYPAGTGGYGYTF. The variable domain in full, with the rest retrieved from reference TRBV5-6 and TRBJ1-2, is DAGVTQSPTHLIKTRGQQVTLRCSPKSGHDTVSWYQQALGQGPQFIFQYYEEEERQRGNFPDRFSGHQFPNYSSELNVNALLLGDSALYLCASSYPAGTGGYGYTFGSGTRLTVV.

This clone was counted between two and nine times. The genes are TRBV9 and TRBJ1-1; D perhaps matches TRBD1 (6 bases). V was pared by 0 bases and J by 5 bases, with 14 bases between. Germline V gene sequence: CDR1 SGDLS, CDR2 YYNGEE. This CDR3 contains 15 residues. The CDR3 sequence is CASSVEPGRGTEAFF. The CDR3 DNA reads TGTGCCAGCAGCGTAGAACCAGGGAGGGGGACTGAAGCTTTCTTT. Full variable domain (rest looked up from reference TRBV9 and TRBJ1-1): DSGVTQTPKHLITATGQRVTLRCSPRSGDLSVYWYQQSLDQGLQFLIQYYNGEERAKGNILERFSAQQFPDLHSELNLSSLELGDSALYFCASSVEPGRGTEAFFGQGTRLTVV.

The chain combines TRBV5-1 with TRBJ1-6; D gene uncertain. This CDR3 spans 14 amino acids. V was shortened by 5 bases and J by 5 bases, with 11 bases between the two germline ends. Germline V gene lookup returns CDR1 SGHRS and CDR2 YFSETQ. The CDR3 reads CASRRSADNSPLHF. The CDR3 DNA reads TGCGCCAGCAGAAGATCCGCGGATAATTCACCCCTCCACTTT.

The V gene is TRBV29-1, the J gene TRBJ1-1; D gene ambiguous. Germline-derived CDR1 and CDR2 are SQVTM and ANQGSEA. V was clipped by 7 bases and J by 6 bases, with 12 bases between them. The CDR3 has 11 residues. This CDR3 is CSATRAPEAFF. CDR3 in DNA: TGCAGCGCCACGCGGGCGCCTGAAGCTTTCTTT.

This clone has a handful of counts. The chain is built from TRBV5-4 and TRBJ2-3; D ambiguous. Germline-derived CDR1 and CDR2 are SGHNT and YYREEE (reference sequence). The V end lost 2 bases, the J end lost 9 bases, and 16 bases lay between the germline ends. CDR3 length: 14 amino acids. The CDR3 bases are TGTGCCAGCAGCTTAACCCGAAGTGTGGGCACGCAGTATTTT. Amino acids: CASSLTRSVGTQYF.

This clone was observed a single time. This chain joins TRBV18 and TRBJ1-5, with D unresolved. This CDR3 region has 16 residues. Germline V gives CDR1 KGHSH, CDR2 LQKENI. V was shortened by 3 bases and J by 7 bases, with 19 bases between the two germline ends. DNA for the CDR3: TGTGCCAGCTCACCCTCTTCCGTGAGGGTAGGGCAGCCCCAGCATTTT. Protein product: CASSPSSVRVGQPQHF.

The CDR3 sequence is CASRQVYTEAFF. As DNA, the CDR3 is TGTGCCAGCAGACAGGTGTACACTGAAGCTTTCTTT. The chain recombines TRBV6-5 with TRBJ1-1; a weak D match, TRBD1 (5 bases). V was clipped by 6 bases and J by 3 bases, with 8 bases between them. The germline V gene encodes CDR1 MNHEY and CDR2 SVGAGI. CDR3 size: 12 residues.

The chain uses TRBV6-5 and TRBJ2-5, with D unresolved. CDR3 length: 13 amino acids. Trimming shortened V by 7 bases and J by 0 bases, and 9 bases separated the two germline ends. CDR1 is MNHEY, CDR2 SVGAGI, per germline. The CDR3: CASTGEYQETQYF. The CDR3 DNA follows: TGTGCCAGCACCGGAGAGTACCAAGAGACCCAGTACTTC.

The gene calls are TRBV18 and TRBJ2-7, with D perhaps matching TRBD2 (6 bases). CDR1 and CDR2 from the germline V gene are KGHSH and LQKENI. The CDR3 length is 14 residues. With 1 base removed from V and 1 base from J, the gap between germline ends came to 8 bases. CDR3 sequence: CASSPLGLSYEQYF. The CDR3 bases are TGTGCCAGCTCACCACTGGGACTTTCCTACGAGCAGTACTTC.

The V call is TRBV7-3, the J call TRBJ2-1, with 15 bases that match TRBD2. Germline values: CDR1 SGHTA, CDR2 FQGTGA. V gave up 2 bases and J gave up 9 bases; unmatched junction bases: 8. CDR3 length: 17 residues. The chain's CDR3 is CASSLPGLAGGPGEQFF. The CDR3 nucleotides are TGTGCCAGCAGCTTACCTGGACTAGCGGGGGGGCCGGGTGAGCAGTTCTTC.